This entry lists 26 T cell receptor beta chains sequenced from one sample in a study of T-cell reconstitution after alpha-beta-depleted transplantation in children. Unique molecular identifiers were built into the TCRbeta library. One entry per CDR3 protein, called by TCRdb with MiXCR from the PCR reads. The sample lists about half a million distinct CDR3 sequences, 12% seen once, with about 5% in the top ten. This sample comprised PBMCs from the stem cell graft donor, obtained from the stem cell graft. The origin of the receptors is a human donor who donated a stem cell graft to a child with combined immunodeficiency.

This sequence joins TRBV20-1 and TRBJ2-5; no definite D call. The ends were cut back, 3 bases at V and 1 base at J, with 9 bases in the middle. The CDR3 runs 13 residues. Germline-derived CDR1 and CDR2 are DFQATT and SNEGSKA (reference sequence). CDR3 amino acids: CSASSGLQETQYF. The DNA for the CDR3 is TGCAGTGCTAGCTCGGGCCTCCAAGAGACCCAGTACTTC.

This clonotype was observed a few times. The CDR3 sequence is CASRNPLAGSMDTQYF. In DNA form, the CDR3 reads TGTGCCAGCAGAAACCCTCTAGCGGGGTCAATGGATACGCAGTATTTT. The rearrangement uses TRBV6-2 or TRBV6-3 and TRBJ2-3; TRBD2 aligns across 9 bases. V was pared by 6 bases and J by 6 bases, with 13 bases of the junction left unmatched. This CDR3 is built from 16 residues. Germline V CDR1 and CDR2: MNHEY, SVGEGT.

The sample holds a few counts of this clonotype. This chain joins TRBV29-1 and TRBJ2-7; D may be TRBD2 (7 bases). CDR1 and CDR2 from the germline V gene are SQVTM and ANQGSEA. This CDR3 is built from 14 residues. Trimming left V 2 bases short and J 2 bases short, with 13 bases between. CDR3 region: CSVEYGGGPYEQYF. The DNA of the CDR3 is TGCAGCGTTGAATATGGCGGGGGCCCCTACGAGCAGTACTTC.

This clonotype turned up a few times. J is TRBJ2-7 and V is TRBV12-3 or TRBV12-4; the D call may be TRBD1 or TRBD2 (6 bases each). Trimming left V 6 bases short and J 6 bases short, with 12 bases between. The CDR3 has 12 amino acids. The CDR3 here is CASSPGAFEQYF. The CDR3 DNA is TGTGCCAGCAGCCCGGGGGCGTTCGAGCAGTACTTC.

The genes are TRBV9 and TRBJ2-1, with 12 bases identical to TRBD1. The CDR3 loop spans 19 amino acids. The V gene's germline CDR1 is SGDLS and CDR2 YYNGEE. V lost 3 bases and J lost 3; bases outside the gene matches: 13. Here the CDR3 DNA reads TGTGCCAGCAGCGCCCTCCGGGACAGGGGGCCCAACTTCTACAATGAGCAGTTCTTC. This sequence encodes CASSALRDRGPNFYNEQFF.

The J gene is TRBJ2-5, the V gene TRBV5-1, with 7 bases aligning to TRBD1. Unmatched junction bases numbered 9, after V lost 4 bases and J lost 3 bases. The germline V gene has CDR1 SGHRS and CDR2 YFSETQ. The CDR3 runs to 15 residues. CDR3 nucleotide sequence: TGCGCCAGCAGCGTAGACCCCGGGACAGAAGAGACCCAGTACTTC. Residues: CASSVDPGTEETQYF.

This clonotype was found a few times. The genes are TRBV7-2 and TRBJ2-1, with unresolved D. Trimming shortened V by 5 bases and J by 8 bases, and 13 bases separated the two germline ends. In germline, CDR1 is SGHTA, CDR2 FQGNSA. The CDR3 length is 13 residues. The CDR3 loop is CASSPPYGHEQFF. The CDR3, as DNA: TGTGCCAGCAGCCCCCCGTACGGTCATGAGCAGTTCTTC.

The chain is built from TRBV4-2 and TRBJ2-1, with 9 bases identical to TRBD2. V dropped 0 bases and J dropped 4; count of bases not matched to a gene: 4. This CDR3 has 16 residues. CDR1 and CDR2 (germline): LGHNA, YNFKEQ. The CDR3 spells CASSQDLAGLYNEQFF. DNA of the CDR3: TGTGCCAGCAGCCAAGATCTAGCGGGGTTATACAATGAGCAGTTCTTC.

This CDR3 reads CASSSSLNTGELFF. The CDR3 nucleotides are TGTGCCAGCAGCTCTAGCTTAAACACCGGGGAGCTGTTTTTT. The chain couples TRBV7-9 to TRBJ2-2; D perhaps matches TRBD2 (5 bases). The V end lost 4 bases, the J end lost 2 bases, and 8 bases lay between the germline ends. This CDR3 has 14 amino acids. Germline CDR1 SEHNR, CDR2 FQNEAQ (reference sequence). The entire variable domain, with the rest obtained from reference TRBV7-9 and TRBJ2-2, is as follows: DTGVSQNPRHKITKRGQNVTFRCDPISEHNRLYWYRQTLGQGPEFLTYFQNEAQLEKSRLLSDRFSAERPKGSFSTLEIQRTEQGDSAMYLCASSSSLNTGELFFGEGSRLTVL.

The V call is TRBV5-1, the J call TRBJ1-4; 8 bases align to TRBD1. The CDR3 length is 14 residues. The trim removed 4 bases at V and 8 bases at J, leaving 7 bases unmatched. From germline, CDR1 is SGHRS and CDR2 YFSETQ. The CDR3 DNA follows: TGCGCCAGCAGCCTGGACAGGGTGAAGGAAAAACTGTTTTTT. Its translation: CASSLDRVKEKLFF.

The CDR3 is CSVLTGFPEQFF. CDR3 nucleotide sequence: TGCAGCGTCCTCACAGGGTTCCCTGAGCAGTTCTTC. The chain employs TRBV29-1 and TRBJ2-1; weak D call: TRBD1 (6 bases). Between the trimmed V and J ends, which lost 6 bases and 9 bases, there was a span of 15 bases. Germline V gene lookup returns CDR1 SQVTM and CDR2 ANQGSEA. CDR3 length equals 12 residues.

The genes are TRBV2 and TRBJ2-7; D possibly corresponds to TRBD1 (5 bases). CDR1 SNHLY and CDR2 FYNNEI come from the germline V gene. Trimming took 2 bases from V and 2 from J, leaving 10 bases between them. The CDR3 spans 14 residues. The CDR3 DNA follows: TGTGCCAGCAGTGAATCCAGGGCTACCTACGAGCAGTACTTC. Amino acid sequence: CASSESRATYEQYF.

This clonotype has more than one count but fewer than ten. The V call is TRBV5-5, the J call TRBJ2-7; 10 positions agree with TRBD1. The germline V gene encodes CDR1 SGHKS and CDR2 YYEKEE (reference sequence). The CDR3 has 15 residues. The trim removed 0 bases at V and 5 bases at J, leaving 5 bases unmatched. The CDR3 nucleotides read TGTGCCAGCAGCTTGGTGACAGGGGGCGCGGACGAGCAGTACTTC. Translation gives CASSLVTGGADEQYF.

The chain combines TRBV12-3 or TRBV12-4 with TRBJ2-5; 7 positions match TRBD2. J gave up 10 bases and V 2 bases, and 10 bases lay outside the gene matches. The CDR3 sequence is 14 residues long. The CDR3 bases are TGTGCCAGCAGTTTAACGGGTGGCCCGGGGGGCCAGTACTTC. As protein: CASSLTGGPGGQYF.

This clonotype occurred many times. This chain connects TRBV12-3 or TRBV12-4 to TRBJ2-1; D remains unclear. The CDR3 is 11 amino acids. Trimming cost V 3 bases and J 5 bases, with 2 bases left between them. The CDR3: CASSFNNEQFF. For the CDR3, the DNA is TGTGCCAGCAGTTTTAACAATGAGCAGTTCTTC.

This chain connects TRBV5-1 to TRBJ2-3; 7 nucleotides align to TRBD2. The CDR3 spans 16 residues. J was trimmed by 1 base and V by 4 bases; bases with no gene match: 9. Germline loops: CDR1 SGHRS, CDR2 YFSETQ. CDR3 sequence: CASSPGGGRGTDTQYF. CDR3 nucleotides: TGCGCCAGCAGCCCGGGAGGTGGCAGGGGCACAGATACGCAGTATTTT.

A few counts support this clonotype. The chain combines TRBV12-3 or TRBV12-4 with TRBJ2-5, with 7 bases fitting TRBD1. The V gene end was trimmed by 5 bases and the J gene end by 4 bases; junction bases not matched to a gene: 10. This CDR3 is built from 15 residues. The CDR3 DNA reads TGTGCCAGCAGTCTTCCTGGACAGGTTGGAGAGACCCAGTACTTC. Its translation: CASSLPGQVGETQYF.

This clonotype was seen more than once but under ten times. The rearrangement joins TRBV12-3 or TRBV12-4 to TRBJ2-3; D unclear. The V end lost 2 bases, the J end lost 2 bases, and 5 bases lay between the germline ends. The CDR3 consists of 13 residues. For the CDR3, the DNA is TGTGCCAGCAGTTTACTCGACACAGATACGCAGTATTTT. Amino acids: CASSLLDTDTQYF.

The rearrangement links TRBV20-1 to TRBJ2-7, with D unresolved. The CDR3 covers 14 residues. Germline-derived CDR1 and CDR2 are DFQATT and SNEGSKA (reference sequence). The ends were cut back, 0 bases at V and 6 bases at J, with 15 bases in the middle. The CDR3 loop reads CSARDQARFGEQYF. CDR3 coding DNA: TGCAGTGCTAGAGACCAAGCCCGATTCGGCGAGCAGTACTTC.

This clonotype was detected ten times or more. V usage is TRBV5-1 and J usage is TRBJ1-1; unclear D gene. CDR1 is SGHRS and CDR2 is YFSETQ in the germline V gene. There are 18 residues in the CDR3. Trimming took 4 bases from V and 5 from J, leaving 27 bases between them. The CDR3 loop is CASSPRRVKVARGTEAFF. CDR3 sequence (DNA): TGCGCCAGCAGCCCAAGGAGGGTAAAGGTCGCACGAGGGACTGAAGCTTTCTTT.

The chain couples TRBV9 to TRBJ1-4; possibly TRBD1 for D (5 bases). V was trimmed by 5 bases and J by 8 bases, leaving 22 bases between them. The CDR3 extends over 16 amino acids. Germline lookup yields CDR1 SGDLS and CDR2 YYNGEE. CDR3 region: CASSPTLGGFEEKLFF. The DNA for the CDR3 is TGTGCCAGCAGTCCCACTCTGGGGGGATTCGAGGAAAAACTGTTTTTT.

The table lists this clonotype with a few counts. The J gene is TRBJ1-1, the V gene TRBV5-1; the D gene is possibly TRBD1 (6 bases). Germline values: CDR1 SGHRS, CDR2 YFSETQ. CDR3 size: 14 residues. The germline V and J ends were trimmed by 3 bases and 7 bases, with 16 bases remaining between them. CDR3 residues: CASSSNSGVNEAFF. For the CDR3, the DNA is TGCGCCAGCAGCTCCAACTCAGGGGTTAATGAAGCTTTCTTT.

This clonotype has more than one count but fewer than ten. This chain links TRBV6-1 with TRBJ1-3, with D unresolved. Germline lookup yields CDR1 MNHNS and CDR2 SASEGT. V lost 4 bases, J lost 0 bases, and 7 bases lay in between. The CDR3 is made up of 14 amino acids. The CDR3 DNA reads TGTGCCAGCAGTGGCTTTTTCTCTGGAAACACCATATATTTT. Translation: CASSGFFSGNTIYF.

The chain employs TRBV11-2 and TRBJ1-2, with TRBD1 identical over 10 bases. Germline CDR1 and CDR2: SGHAT and FQNNGV. The junction had 8 bases not matched to a gene; V was cut back by 6 bases and J by 4 bases. The CDR3 spans 15 residues. In nucleotides, the CDR3 is TGTGCCAGCAGTCAAGGTGGGGACAGGGGCTATGGCTACACCTTC. This encodes CASSQGGDRGYGYTF.

This clonotype showed up many times. V and J are TRBV12-3 or TRBV12-4 and TRBJ1-5, with a possible D match to TRBD1 (6 bases). V was clipped by 5 bases and J by 4 bases, with 12 bases between them. The CDR3 has 14 residues. CDR3 sequence: CASSPQGGNQPQHF. CDR3 DNA: TGTGCCAGCAGTCCACAGGGTGGAAATCAGCCCCAGCATTTT.

The chain carries TRBV27 and TRBJ1-4; D may be TRBD1 (6 bases). The V gene lost 3 bases and the J gene lost 0 bases, with 11 bases spanning the gap. This CDR3 has 16 residues. The V gene's germline CDR1 is MNHEY and CDR2 SMNVEV (reference sequence). The CDR3 bases are TGTGCCAGCAGTTTTGGGGGGGGCGCAACTAATGAAAAACTGTTTTTT. Its translation: CASSFGGGATNEKLFF.